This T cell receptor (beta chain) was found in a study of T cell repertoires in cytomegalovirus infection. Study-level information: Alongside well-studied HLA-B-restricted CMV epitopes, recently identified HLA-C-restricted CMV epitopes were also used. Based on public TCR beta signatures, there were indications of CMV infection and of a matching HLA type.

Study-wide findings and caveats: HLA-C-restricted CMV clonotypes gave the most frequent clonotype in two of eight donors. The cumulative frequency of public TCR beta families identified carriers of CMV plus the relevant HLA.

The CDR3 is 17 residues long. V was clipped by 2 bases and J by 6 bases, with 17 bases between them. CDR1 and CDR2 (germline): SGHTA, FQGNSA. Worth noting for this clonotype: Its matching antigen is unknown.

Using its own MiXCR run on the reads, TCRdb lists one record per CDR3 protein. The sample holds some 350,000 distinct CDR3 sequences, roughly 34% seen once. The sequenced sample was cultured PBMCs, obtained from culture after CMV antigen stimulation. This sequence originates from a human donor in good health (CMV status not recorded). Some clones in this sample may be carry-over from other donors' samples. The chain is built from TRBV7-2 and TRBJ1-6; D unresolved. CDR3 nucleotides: TGTGCCAGCAGCTTAAGGACGTTACTAAGGCTTAATTCACCCCTCCACTTT. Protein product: CASSLRTLLRLNSPLHF.